This T cell receptor (beta chain) was retrieved from a study of identical twins. Study results and limitations: Monozygotic twin pairs showed more out-of-frame TCR alpha sharing than models estimated.

The germline V gene encodes CDR1 DFQATT and CDR2 SNEGSKA (reference sequence). The J segment lost 0 bases and the V segment lost 6 bases, leaving 7 bases of the junction unmatched. This CDR3 spans 16 amino acids. MiXCR, applied by TCRdb to the 5' RACE reads, yields one record per CDR3 protein. The sample records around 1.7 million distinct CDR3 sequences, about 31% being singletons. This clonotype was counted a few times. The antigen is unknown. The chain has TRBV20-1 and TRBJ2-1; 11 bases fit TRBD2. What was sequenced was cord blood. This sequence was found in a newborn girl in good health. In DNA, the CDR3 is TGCAGTGCAGCCCTAGCGGGAGGAAGCTCCTACAATGAGCAGTTCTTC. Amino acids: CSAALAGGSSYNEQFF.